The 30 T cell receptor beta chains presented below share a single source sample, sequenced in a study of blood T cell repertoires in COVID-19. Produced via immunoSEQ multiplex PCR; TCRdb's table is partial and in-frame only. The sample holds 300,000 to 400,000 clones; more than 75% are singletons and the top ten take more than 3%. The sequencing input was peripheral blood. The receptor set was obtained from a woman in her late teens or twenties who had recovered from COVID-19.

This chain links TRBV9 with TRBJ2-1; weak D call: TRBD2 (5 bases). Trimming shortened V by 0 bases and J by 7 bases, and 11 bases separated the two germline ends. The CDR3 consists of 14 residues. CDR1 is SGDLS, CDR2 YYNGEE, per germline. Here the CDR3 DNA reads TGTGCCAGCAGCGTAGGGAGGAGAGGTAATGAGCAGTTCTTC. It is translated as CASSVGRRGNEQFF.

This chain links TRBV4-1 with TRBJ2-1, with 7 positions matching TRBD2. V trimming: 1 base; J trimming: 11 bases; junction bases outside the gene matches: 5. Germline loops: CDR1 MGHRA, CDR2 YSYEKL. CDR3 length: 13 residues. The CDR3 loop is CASSQGGREKQFF. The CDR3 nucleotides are TGCGCCAGCAGCCAAGGCGGGCGGGAGAAGCAGTTCTTC.

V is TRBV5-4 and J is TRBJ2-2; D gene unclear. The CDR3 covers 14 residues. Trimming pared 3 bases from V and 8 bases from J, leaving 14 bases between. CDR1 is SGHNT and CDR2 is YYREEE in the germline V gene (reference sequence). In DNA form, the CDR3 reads TGTGCCAGCAGCTCAAACGTTAGATCGGGGGAGCTGTTTTTT. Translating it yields CASSSNVRSGELFF.

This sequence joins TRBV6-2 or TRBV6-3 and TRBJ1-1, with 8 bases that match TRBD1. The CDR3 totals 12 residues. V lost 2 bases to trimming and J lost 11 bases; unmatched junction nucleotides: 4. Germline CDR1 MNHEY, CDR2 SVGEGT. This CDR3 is CASSYQRQGAFF. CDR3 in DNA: TGTGCCAGCAGTTACCAGAGACAGGGGGCTTTCTTT.

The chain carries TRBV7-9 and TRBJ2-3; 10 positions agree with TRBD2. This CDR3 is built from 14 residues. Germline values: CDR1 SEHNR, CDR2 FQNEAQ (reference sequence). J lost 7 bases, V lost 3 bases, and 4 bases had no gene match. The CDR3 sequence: CASSLTSGPNTQYF. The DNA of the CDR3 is TGTGCCAGCAGCTTGACTAGCGGGCCTAATACGCAGTATTTT.

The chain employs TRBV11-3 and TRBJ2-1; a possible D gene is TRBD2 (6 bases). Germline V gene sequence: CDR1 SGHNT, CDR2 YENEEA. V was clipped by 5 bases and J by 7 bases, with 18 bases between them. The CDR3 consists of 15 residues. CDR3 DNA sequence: TGTGCCAGCAGCCCATCGATCGCGGGAACGAATGAGCAGTTCTTC. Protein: CASSPSIAGTNEQFF.

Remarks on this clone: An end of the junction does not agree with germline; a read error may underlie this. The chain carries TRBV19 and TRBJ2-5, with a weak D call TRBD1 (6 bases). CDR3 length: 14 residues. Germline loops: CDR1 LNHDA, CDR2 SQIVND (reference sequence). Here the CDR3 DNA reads TGTGCCAGTAGTATTAGGGACACCCAAGGGACCCAGTACTTC. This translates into CASSIRDTQGTQYF.

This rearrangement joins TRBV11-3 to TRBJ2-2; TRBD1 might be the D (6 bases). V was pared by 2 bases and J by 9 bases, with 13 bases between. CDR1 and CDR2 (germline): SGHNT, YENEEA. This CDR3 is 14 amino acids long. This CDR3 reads CASSLLQGRRELFF. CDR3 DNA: TGTGCCAGCAGCTTATTACAGGGACGCCGGGAGCTGTTTTTT.

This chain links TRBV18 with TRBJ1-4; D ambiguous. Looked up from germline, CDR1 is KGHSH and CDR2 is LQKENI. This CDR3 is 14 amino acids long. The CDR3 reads CATTRGPANEKLFF. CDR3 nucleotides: TGTGCGACGACTCGAGGGCCGGCTAATGAAAAACTGTTTTTT.

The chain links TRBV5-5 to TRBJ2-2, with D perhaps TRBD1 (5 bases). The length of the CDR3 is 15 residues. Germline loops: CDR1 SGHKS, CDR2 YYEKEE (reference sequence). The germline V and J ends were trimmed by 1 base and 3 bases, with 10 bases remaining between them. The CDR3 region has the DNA TGTGCCAGCAGCTTGAGGCAGGGCGACACCGGGGAGCTGTTTTTT. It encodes CASSLRQGDTGELFF.

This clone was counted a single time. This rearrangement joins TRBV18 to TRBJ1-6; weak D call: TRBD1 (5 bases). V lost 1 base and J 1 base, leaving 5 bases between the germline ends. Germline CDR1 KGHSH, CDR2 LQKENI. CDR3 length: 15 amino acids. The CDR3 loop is CASSPQGSYNSPLHF. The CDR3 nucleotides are TGTGCCAGCTCACCACAGGGGTCCTATAATTCACCCCTCCACTTT.

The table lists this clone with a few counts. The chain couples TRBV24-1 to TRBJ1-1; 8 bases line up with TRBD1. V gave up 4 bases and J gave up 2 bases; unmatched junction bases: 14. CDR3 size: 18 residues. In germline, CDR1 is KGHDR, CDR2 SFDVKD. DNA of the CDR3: TGTGCCACCAGTGAGAGAATCCTGTTCGGACAGGGAAACACTGAAGCTTTCTTT. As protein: CATSERILFGQGNTEAFF.

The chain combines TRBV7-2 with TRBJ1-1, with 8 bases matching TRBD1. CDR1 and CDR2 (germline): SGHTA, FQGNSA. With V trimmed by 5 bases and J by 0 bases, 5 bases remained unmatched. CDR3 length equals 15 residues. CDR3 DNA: TGTGCCAGCAGCAAGGACAGGGCGATGAACACTGAAGCTTTCTTT. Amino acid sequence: CASSKDRAMNTEAFF.

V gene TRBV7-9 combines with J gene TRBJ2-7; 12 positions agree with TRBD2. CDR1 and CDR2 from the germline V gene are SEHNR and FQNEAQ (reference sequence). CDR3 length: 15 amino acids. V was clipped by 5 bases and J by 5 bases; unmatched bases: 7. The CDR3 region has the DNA TGTGCCAGCAGCGCGACTAGCGGGAGAGTCGACGAGCAGTACGTC. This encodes CASSATSGRVDEQYV.

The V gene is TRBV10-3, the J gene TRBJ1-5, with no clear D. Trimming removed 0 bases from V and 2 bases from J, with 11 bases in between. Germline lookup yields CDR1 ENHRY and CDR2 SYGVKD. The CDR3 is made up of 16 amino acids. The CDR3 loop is CAISESQVMGNQPQHF. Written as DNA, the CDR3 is TGTGCCATCAGTGAGTCTCAGGTGATGGGCAATCAGCCCCAGCATTTT.

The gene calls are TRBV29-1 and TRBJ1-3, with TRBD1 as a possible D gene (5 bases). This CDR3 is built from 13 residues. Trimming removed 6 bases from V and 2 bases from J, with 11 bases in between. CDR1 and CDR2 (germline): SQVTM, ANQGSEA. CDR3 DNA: TGCAGCGTCCAACGGGGGGCTGGAAACACCATATATTTT. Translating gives CSVQRGAGNTIYF.

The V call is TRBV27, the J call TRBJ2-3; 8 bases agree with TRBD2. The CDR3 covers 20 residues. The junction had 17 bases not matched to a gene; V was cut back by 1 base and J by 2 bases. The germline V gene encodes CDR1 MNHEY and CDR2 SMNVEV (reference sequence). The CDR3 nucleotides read TGTGCCAGCAGTTTATATCTCCCGCGAGGTACTAGCGGATACACAGATACGCAGTATTTT. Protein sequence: CASSLYLPRGTSGYTDTQYF.

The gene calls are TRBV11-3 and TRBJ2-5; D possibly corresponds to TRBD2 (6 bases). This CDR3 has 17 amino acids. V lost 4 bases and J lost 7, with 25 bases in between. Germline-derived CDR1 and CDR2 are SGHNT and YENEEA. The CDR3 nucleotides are TGTGCCAGCAGCTCCAAGGGTGGGCGTCCTTTGGGGGGGACCCAGTACTTC. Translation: CASSSKGGRPLGGTQYF.

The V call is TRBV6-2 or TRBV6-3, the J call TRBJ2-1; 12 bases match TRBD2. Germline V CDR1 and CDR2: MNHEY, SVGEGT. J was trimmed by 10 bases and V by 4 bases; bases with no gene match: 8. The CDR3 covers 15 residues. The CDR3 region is CASSLLAGGPGEQFF. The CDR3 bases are TGTGCCAGCAGTTTACTAGCGGGAGGTCCAGGGGAGCAGTTCTTC.

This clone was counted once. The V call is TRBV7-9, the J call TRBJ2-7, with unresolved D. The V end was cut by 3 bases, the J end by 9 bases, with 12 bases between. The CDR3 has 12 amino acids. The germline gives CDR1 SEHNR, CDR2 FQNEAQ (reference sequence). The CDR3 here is CASSFSQGGQYV. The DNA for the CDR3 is TGTGCCAGCAGCTTTTCCCAAGGCGGGCAGTACGTC.

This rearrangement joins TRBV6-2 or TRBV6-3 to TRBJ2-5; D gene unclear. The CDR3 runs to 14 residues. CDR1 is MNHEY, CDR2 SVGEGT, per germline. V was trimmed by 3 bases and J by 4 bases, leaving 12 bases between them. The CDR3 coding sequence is TGTGCCAGCAGTTATTTTGTCGGTGGAGAGACCCAGTACTTC. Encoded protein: CASSYFVGGETQYF.

CDR3 DNA sequence: TGTGCCAGCAGCCAAATGTGGGGGGGCAATCAGCCCCAGCATTTT. Its protein is CASSQMWGGNQPQHF. The gene calls are TRBV3-1 (or the pseudogene TRBV3-2) and TRBJ1-5; D may be TRBD1 (5 bases). Deletions cut 2 bases from V and 2 bases from J, with 10 bases between. Per germline, CDR1 LGHDT and CDR2 YNNKEL (reference sequence). The CDR3 consists of 15 residues.

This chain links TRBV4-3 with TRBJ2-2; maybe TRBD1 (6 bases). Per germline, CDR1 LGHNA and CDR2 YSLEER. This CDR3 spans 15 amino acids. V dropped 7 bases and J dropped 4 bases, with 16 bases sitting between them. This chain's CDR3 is CASTSGAGSTGELFF. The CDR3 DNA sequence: TGCGCCAGCACCTCAGGGGCAGGAAGCACCGGGGAGCTGTTTTTT.

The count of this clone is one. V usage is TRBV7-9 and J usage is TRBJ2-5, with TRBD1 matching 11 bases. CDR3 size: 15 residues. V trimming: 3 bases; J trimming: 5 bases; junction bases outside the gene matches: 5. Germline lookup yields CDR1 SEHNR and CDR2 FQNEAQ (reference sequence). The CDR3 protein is CASSLLDRGPETQYF. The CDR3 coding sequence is TGTGCCAGCAGCTTGTTGGACAGGGGGCCGGAGACCCAGTACTTC.

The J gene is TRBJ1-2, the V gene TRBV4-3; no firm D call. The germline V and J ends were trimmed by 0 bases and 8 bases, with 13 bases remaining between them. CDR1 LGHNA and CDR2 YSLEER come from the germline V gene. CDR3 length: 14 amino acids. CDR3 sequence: CASSQDPPRIGYTF. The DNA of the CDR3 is TGCGCCAGCAGCCAAGATCCCCCCAGGATCGGCTACACCTTC.

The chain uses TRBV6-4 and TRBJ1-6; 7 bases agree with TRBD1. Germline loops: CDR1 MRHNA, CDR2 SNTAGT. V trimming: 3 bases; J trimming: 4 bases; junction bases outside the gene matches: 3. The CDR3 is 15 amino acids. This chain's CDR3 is CASSESGQYNSPLHF. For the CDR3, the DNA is TGTGCCAGCAGTGAGTCGGGACAGTATAATTCACCCCTCCACTTT.

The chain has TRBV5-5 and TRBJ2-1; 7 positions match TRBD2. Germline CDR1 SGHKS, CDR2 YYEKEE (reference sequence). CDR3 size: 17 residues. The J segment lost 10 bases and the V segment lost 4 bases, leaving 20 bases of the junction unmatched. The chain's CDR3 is CASSLPRGRDYSSEQFF. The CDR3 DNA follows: TGTGCCAGCAGCCTACCGCGCGGGCGGGACTATTCCTCCGAGCAGTTCTTC. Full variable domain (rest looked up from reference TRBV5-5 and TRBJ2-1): DAGVTQSPTHLIKTRGQQVTLRCSPISGHKSVSWYQQVLGQGPQFIFQYYEKEERGRGNFPDRFSARQFPNYSSELNVNALLLGDSALYLCASSLPRGRDYSSEQFFGPGTRLTVL.

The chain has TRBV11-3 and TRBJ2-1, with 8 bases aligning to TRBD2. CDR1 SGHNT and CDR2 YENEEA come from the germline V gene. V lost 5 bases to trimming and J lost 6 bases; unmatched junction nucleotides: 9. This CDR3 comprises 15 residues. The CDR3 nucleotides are TGTGCCAGCAGCCCCGGGGGGGTAGAGGTCAATGAGCAGTTCTTC. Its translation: CASSPGGVEVNEQFF.

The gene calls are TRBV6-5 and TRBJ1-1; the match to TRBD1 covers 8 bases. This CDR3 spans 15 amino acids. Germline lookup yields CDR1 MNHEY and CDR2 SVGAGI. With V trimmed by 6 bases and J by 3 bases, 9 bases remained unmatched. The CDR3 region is CASSGQDRGYTEAFF. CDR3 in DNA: TGTGCCAGCAGCGGCCAAGACAGGGGCTACACTGAAGCTTTCTTT.

The CDR3 is CASSLSQGRVSEAFF. CDR3 in DNA: TGTGCCAGCAGTTTATCACAGGGGCGCGTGTCTGAAGCTTTCTTT. The V gene is TRBV27, the J gene TRBJ1-1; TRBD1 matches at 7 bases. CDR1 is MNHEY, CDR2 SMNVEV, per germline (reference sequence). The CDR3 has 15 amino acids. V lost 0 bases and J lost 6; bases outside the gene matches: 7.